These 13 T cell receptor beta chains originate from one sample sequenced in a study of blood T cell repertoires in COVID-19. Assay: immunoSEQ multiplex PCR; the TCRdb copy retains only in-frame clones and omits some. The sample carries some 180,000 clones, nearly 90% recorded once. Sequencing used peripheral blood. Source of these receptors: a man aged 50-59 years with acute or convalescent COVID-19.

To note about this clone: Other DNA sequences in the sample encode the same CDR3. The J gene is TRBJ2-7, the V gene TRBV6-5; D might be TRBD1 (6 bases). V lost 6 bases, J lost 0 bases, and 15 bases lay in between. The CDR3 extends over 15 amino acids. Looked up from germline, CDR1 is MNHEY and CDR2 is SVGAGI. As DNA, the CDR3 is TGTGCCAGCAGGCAACAGGGTGGGGGCTCCTACGAGCAGTACGTC. It yields the protein CASRQQGGGSYEQYV.

This chain connects TRBV5-1 to TRBJ2-2; a possible D gene is TRBD1 (5 bases). The CDR3 has 16 amino acids. Trimming shortened V by 1 base and J by 3 bases, and 13 bases separated the two germline ends. Germline CDR1 reads SGHRS; CDR2 reads YFSETQ. CDR3 in DNA: TGCGCCAGCAGCTTGCATGGCAGGGTCGACACCGGGGAGCTGTTTTTT. This translates into CASSLHGRVDTGELFF. Looking up the rest from reference TRBV5-1 and TRBJ2-2 gives the full variable domain: KAGVTQTPRYLIKTRGQQVTLSCSPISGHRSVSWYQQTPGQGLQFLFEYFSETQRNKGNFPGRFSGRQFSNSRSEMNVSTLELGDSALYLCASSLHGRVDTGELFFGEGSRLTVL.

The V call is TRBV2, the J call TRBJ1-3; weak D call: TRBD1 (5 bases). Germline V gene lookup returns CDR1 SNHLY and CDR2 FYNNEI. The length of the CDR3 is 15 residues. Trimming stripped 8 bases from V and 0 bases from J, with 14 bases between. The DNA for the CDR3 is TGTGCCAGCGGGGCCAACACAAACTCTGGAAACACCATATATTTT. Protein: CASGANTNSGNTIYF.

The chain recombines TRBV5-4 with TRBJ2-2; TRBD1 agrees at 9 bases. V shed 5 bases and J 3 bases; nucleotides not matched to a gene: 5. From germline, CDR1 is SGHNT and CDR2 YYREEE (reference sequence). There are 15 residues in the CDR3. CDR3 residues: CASRYRGRDTGELFF. The CDR3 DNA reads as TGTGCCAGCAGGTACAGGGGGCGAGACACCGGGGAGCTGTTTTTT.

This chain links TRBV29-1 with TRBJ2-5; tentative D call: TRBD1 (6 bases). V lost 7 bases to trimming and J lost 5 bases, with 14 bases between them. CDR3 size: 12 residues. Germline V gives CDR1 SQVTM, CDR2 ANQGSEA. The CDR3 DNA reads TGCAGCGCTCAACAGGGCGATGAGACCCAGTACTTC. This encodes CSAQQGDETQYF.

This chain joins TRBV18 and TRBJ1-6; TRBD1 agrees at 8 bases. V shed 4 bases, J shed 9 bases, and the junction held 11 bases outside the gene matches. Germline assignment: CDR1 KGHSH and CDR2 LQKENI. The CDR3 is made up of 16 amino acids. The CDR3 region is CASSLQPGQGSSPLHF. In DNA, the CDR3 is TGTGCCAGCTCACTTCAGCCCGGACAGGGAAGTTCACCCCTCCACTTT.

The genes are TRBV7-8 and TRBJ1-1, with TRBD1 as a possible D gene (5 bases). Trimming shortened V by 0 bases and J by 5 bases, and 10 bases separated the two germline ends. The germline V gene encodes CDR1 SGHVS and CDR2 FQNEAQ. The CDR3 runs 14 residues. In DNA form, the CDR3 reads TGTGCCAGCAGCTTAGCCCAGGGATTTACTGAAGCTTTCTTT. Amino acids: CASSLAQGFTEAFF.

The CDR3 nucleotides read TGTGCCAGCTCACCACCGGGACAGTCGGGAGGGAATGAGCAGTTCTTC. Its translation is CASSPPGQSGGNEQFF. This chain uses TRBV18 with TRBJ2-1; perhaps TRBD2 as D (8 bases). Germline values: CDR1 KGHSH, CDR2 LQKENI. There are 16 residues in the CDR3. Trimming stripped 0 bases from V and 7 bases from J, with 16 bases between.

The V and J genes are TRBV4-1 and TRBJ1-3; 7 bases are shared with TRBD1. With V trimmed by 3 bases and J by 1 base, 3 bases remained unmatched. The V gene's germline CDR1 is MGHRA and CDR2 YSYEKL. The CDR3 length is 15 residues. CDR3 DNA sequence: TGCGCCAGCAGCCACATACAGGGGTCTGGAAACACCATATATTTT. Translation gives CASSHIQGSGNTIYF.

The chain joins TRBV7-3 to TRBJ2-5, with TRBD2 identical over 14 bases. This CDR3 is built from 17 residues. Germline V gene sequence: CDR1 SGHTA, CDR2 FQGTGA. The junction had 10 bases not matched to a gene; V was cut back by 5 bases and J by 5 bases. DNA for the CDR3: TGTGCCAGCAGCCCGGGGACTAGCGGGAGCAGGTGGGAGACCCAGTACTTC. Protein product: CASSPGTSGSRWETQYF.

The V call is TRBV6-4, the J call TRBJ2-4; D might be TRBD2 (6 bases). The V gene's germline CDR1 is MRHNA and CDR2 SNTAGT. The CDR3 runs 17 residues. V was trimmed by 1 base and J by 0 bases, leaving 13 bases between them. In nucleotides, the CDR3 is TGTGCCAGCAGTGACTATCCTCCGGGACTAGCCAAAAACATTCAGTACTTC. This translates into CASSDYPPGLAKNIQYF.

The chain couples TRBV15 to TRBJ1-5, with 8 bases lining up with TRBD1. Unmatched junction bases numbered 5, after V lost 5 bases and J lost 5 bases. Germline values: CDR1 LNHNV, CDR2 YYDKDF (reference sequence). This CDR3 contains 14 residues. The CDR3 coding sequence is TGTGCCACCAGCTTTCGACAGGGGTATCAGCCCCAGCATTTT. It specifies CATSFRQGYQPQHF.

This chain connects TRBV20-1 to TRBJ2-1; D is ambiguous. Germline loops: CDR1 DFQATT, CDR2 SNEGSKA (reference sequence). This CDR3 contains 11 residues. Deletions cut 2 bases from V and 5 bases from J, with 4 bases between. The CDR3 region is CSARRDNEQFF. Written as DNA, the CDR3 is TGCAGTGCTAGACGAGACAATGAGCAGTTCTTC.